The 20 T cell receptor beta chains presented below share a single source sample, sequenced in a study. One entry per CDR3 protein results from TCRdb running MiXCR on the RT-PCR reads. The sample lists approximately 720,000 distinct CDR3 sequences, 12% to 15% occurring once. Sequenced: memory CD4+ T cells from blood. These receptors all come from a female donor in good health, serving as a healthy control.

This clonotype was recorded many times. V and J are TRBV7-2 and TRBJ2-2; 13 bases agree with TRBD2. The V gene end was trimmed by 8 bases and the J gene end by 7 bases; junction bases not matched to a gene: 4. The CDR3 runs 14 residues. Germline-derived CDR1 and CDR2 are SGHTA and FQGNSA. The CDR3, as DNA: TGTGCCAGCGCATGGACTAGCGGGGGCGGGGAGCTGTTTTTT. It translates to CASAWTSGGGELFF.

This clonotype has at least ten counts. This chain connects TRBV20-1 to TRBJ2-2; 10 bases match TRBD2. This CDR3 is 15 amino acids long. CDR1 DFQATT and CDR2 SNEGSKA come from the germline V gene (reference sequence). The V and J ends lost 4 bases and 6 bases, in that order; junction bases with no gene match: 8. CDR3 bases: TGCAGTGCTACGTCGGAACTAGCGGGACCCGGGGAGCTGTTTTTT. Protein product: CSATSELAGPGELFF.

This clonotype has ten or more counts. The chain employs TRBV6-5 and TRBJ2-7; weak D call: TRBD1 (6 bases). This CDR3 is 14 amino acids long. V lost 5 bases and J lost 2, with 13 bases in between. Germline V gene data show CDR1 as MNHEY and CDR2 as SVGAGI. CDR3 sequence (DNA): TGTGCCAGCAGTGCCCCAGGGGTCCCCTACGAGCAGTACTTC. Translating it yields CASSAPGVPYEQYF.

The chain carries TRBV13 and TRBJ2-7; 7 bases map to TRBD1. CDR1 and CDR2 from the germline V gene are PRHDT and FYEKMQ (reference sequence). J was trimmed by 5 bases and V by 5 bases; bases with no gene match: 9. CDR3 length: 14 residues. This chain's CDR3 is CASSVGQALHEQYF. The CDR3 DNA reads as TGTGCCAGCAGCGTCGGACAGGCCCTCCACGAGCAGTACTTC.

The chain couples TRBV7-2 to TRBJ2-7; 8 bases map to TRBD2. The junction had 10 bases not matched to a gene; V was cut back by 5 bases and J by 7 bases. The CDR3 sequence is 14 residues long. The germline CDR1 and CDR2 sequences are SGHTA and FQGNSA. This chain's CDR3 is CASSEAGGRGEQYF. The CDR3, as DNA: TGTGCCAGCAGCGAGGCGGGGGGTAGAGGGGAGCAGTACTTC.

This clonotype was counted a few times. This chain joins TRBV14 and TRBJ2-3; TRBD2 aligns across 9 bases. Germline V gene lookup returns CDR1 SGHDN and CDR2 FVKESK. This CDR3 comprises 18 residues. Germline trimming cut 5 bases from V and 0 bases from J; bases unmatched to any gene: 12. The CDR3 DNA reads as TGTGCCAGCAGCACCGGACTGGCGGGAGGGTGGAGCACAGATACGCAGTATTTT. Its translation: CASSTGLAGGWSTDTQYF.

The V and J genes are TRBV30 and TRBJ2-3; 12 bases line up with TRBD2. The junction had 9 bases not matched to a gene; V was cut back by 7 bases and J by 4 bases. Germline lookup yields CDR1 GTSNPN and CDR2 SVGIG (reference sequence). This CDR3 region has 15 residues. The CDR3 spells CAYARTSGTSDTQYF. CDR3 in DNA: TGTGCCTACGCACGGACTAGCGGGACTTCAGATACGCAGTATTTT.

V gene TRBV7-2 combines with J gene TRBJ1-1; D not certain. The V gene's germline CDR1 is SGHTA and CDR2 FQGNSA. Between the trimmed V and J ends, which lost 2 bases and 5 bases, there was a span of 12 bases. The CDR3 loop spans 14 amino acids. The chain's CDR3 is CASSLLLAGTEAFF. The CDR3 DNA reads TGTGCCAGCAGCTTACTTCTTGCGGGGACTGAAGCTTTCTTT.

This clonotype turned up a few times. This chain joins TRBV20-1 and TRBJ2-5; D is unresolved. Germline V CDR1 and CDR2: DFQATT, SNEGSKA (reference sequence). The CDR3 is 11 amino acids. V dropped 3 bases and J dropped 4 bases, with 6 bases sitting between them. The CDR3 loop reads CSASPAETQYF. The CDR3 nucleotides are TGCAGTGCTAGCCCTGCAGAGACCCAGTACTTC.

The chain employs TRBV9 and TRBJ2-3, with 7 bases aligning to TRBD2. The CDR3 spans 15 residues. With V trimmed by 0 bases and J by 4 bases, 5 bases remained unmatched. Germline V gene lookup returns CDR1 SGDLS and CDR2 YYNGEE. CDR3 protein: CASSVGPSGADTQYF. CDR3 in DNA: TGTGCCAGCAGCGTAGGCCCTAGCGGTGCAGATACGCAGTATTTT.

This clonotype occurred many times. The genes are TRBV12-3 or TRBV12-4 and TRBJ2-7; D is undetermined. This CDR3 contains 14 residues. V lost 6 bases, J lost 3 bases, and 15 bases lay in between. The CDR3 DNA is TGTGCCAGCAGCCAAACGTCGATACGCTACGAGCAGTACTTC. It is translated as CASSQTSIRYEQYF.

The chain carries TRBV14 and TRBJ2-1; TRBD2 matches at 11 bases. Germline loops: CDR1 SGHDN, CDR2 FVKESK. The CDR3 is 17 amino acids. With V trimmed by 0 bases and J by 4 bases, 5 bases remained unmatched. This chain's CDR3 is CASSQERTSGSYNEQFF. The CDR3 bases are TGTGCCAGCAGCCAAGAACGGACTAGCGGGTCATACAATGAGCAGTTCTTC.

This chain uses TRBV6-1 with TRBJ1-1; D gene uncertain. Trimming took 2 bases from V and 5 from J, leaving 9 bases between them. This CDR3 is 13 amino acids long. Looked up from germline, CDR1 is MNHNS and CDR2 is SASEGT. The chain's CDR3 is CASSEFGGTEAFF. The CDR3 nucleotides read TGTGCCAGCAGTGAATTTGGAGGGACTGAAGCTTTCTTT.

The chain combines TRBV7-9 with TRBJ2-1, with 10 positions matching TRBD2. The germline CDR1 and CDR2 sequences are SEHNR and FQNEAQ (reference sequence). This CDR3 has 17 amino acids. Trimming cost V 4 bases and J 0 bases; bases outside gene matches: 6. CDR3 sequence (DNA): TGTGCCAGCAGCTCACGGACTAGCGGTTACTCCTACAATGAGCAGTTCTTC. Encoded protein: CASSSRTSGYSYNEQFF. The variable domain in full, with the rest retrieved from reference TRBV7-9 and TRBJ2-1, is DTGVSQNPRHKITKRGQNVTFRCDPISEHNRLYWYRQTLGQGPEFLTYFQNEAQLEKSRLLSDRFSAERPKGSFSTLEIQRTEQGDSAMYLCASSSRTSGYSYNEQFFGPGTRLTVL.

At least ten counts were recorded for this clonotype. The rearrangement joins TRBV20-1 to TRBJ1-1; D is ambiguous. Germline-derived CDR1 and CDR2 are DFQATT and SNEGSKA (reference sequence). There are 11 residues in the CDR3. V shed 3 bases and J shed 2 bases, with 4 bases lying between them. CDR3 protein: CSASGNTEAFF. DNA for the CDR3: TGCAGTGCTAGCGGCAACACTGAAGCTTTCTTT.

The gene calls are TRBV7-3 and TRBJ2-3; D remains unclear. V lost 2 bases and J lost 6, with 12 bases in between. CDR3 length: 14 amino acids. Germline V gene lookup returns CDR1 SGHTA and CDR2 FQGTGA. CDR3 sequence: CASSLVAARDTQYF. DNA for the CDR3: TGTGCCAGCAGCTTAGTGGCGGCCCGGGATACGCAGTATTTT.

The chain couples TRBV4-3 to TRBJ2-1; TRBD2 agrees at 11 bases. CDR1 and CDR2 (germline): LGHNA, YSLEER. There are 21 residues in the CDR3. V lost 0 bases, J lost 2 bases, and 15 bases stayed unmatched. The chain's CDR3 is CASSQDVRLAGFTSTYNEQFF. CDR3 sequence (DNA): TGCGCCAGCAGCCAAGATGTGCGACTAGCGGGGTTTACGTCCACCTACAATGAGCAGTTCTTC.

V usage is TRBV12-3 or TRBV12-4 and J usage is TRBJ1-2; D is perhaps TRBD1 (6 bases). V was clipped by 0 bases and J by 3 bases, with 11 bases between them. This CDR3 is built from 15 residues. CDR3 protein: CASSLANREDYGYTF. DNA for the CDR3: TGTGCCAGCAGTTTAGCGAACAGGGAGGACTATGGCTACACCTTC.

This chain uses TRBV20-1 with TRBJ2-1; 7 bases agree with TRBD1. The junction had 7 bases not matched to a gene; V was cut back by 8 bases and J by 6 bases. The CDR3 sequence is 12 residues long. The germline V gene has CDR1 DFQATT and CDR2 SNEGSKA (reference sequence). The CDR3 bases are TGCAGTCCGAGGGGGCCGAGCAATGAGCAGTTCTTC. Its protein is CSPRGPSNEQFF.

CDR3: CASRGGGASRETQYF. The CDR3 nucleotides are TGTGCCAGCAGGGGGGGAGGAGCTAGCCGGGAGACCCAGTACTTC. The V call is TRBV6-5, the J call TRBJ2-5; D perhaps matches TRBD2 (6 bases). Germline values: CDR1 MNHEY, CDR2 SVGAGI. Trimming took 6 bases from V and 5 from J, leaving 19 bases between them. This CDR3 comprises 15 residues.